These 21 T cell receptor beta chains were all obtained from the same sample, sequenced in a study of regulatory T cells in long-lasting Graves disease. Arm-PCR of CDR3 regions with iRepertoire HTBI primers generated TCR beta libraries. TCRdb re-called the multiplex PCR reads with MiXCR, one entry per CDR3 protein. The data contain roughly 400,000 distinct CDR3 sequences, about a fifth of them singletons. Time point described: persistent/refractory GD, antithyroid drugs over 5 years with positive TRAb. The authors made the TCR library using RNA they extracted from PBMCs. The sample here was peripheral blood mononuclear cells (PBMCs), taken when the disease was refractory, from a patient treated with antithyroid drugs. These receptors were taken from a female donor with Graves disease.

V and J are TRBV29-1 and TRBJ1-1; D is uncertain. The CDR3 totals 13 residues. V shed 0 bases and J shed 5 bases, with 10 bases lying between them. Germline V gene lookup returns CDR1 SQVTM and CDR2 ANQGSEA. DNA of the CDR3: TGCAGCGTTGAAGAACACAGTATGACTGAAGCTTTCTTT. Amino acids: CSVEEHSMTEAFF.

V usage is TRBV4-1 and J usage is TRBJ2-7; 7 bases are shared with TRBD1. The ends lost 1 base at V and 0 bases at J; junction bases unmatched: 3. This CDR3 has 15 amino acids. The V gene's germline CDR1 is MGHRA and CDR2 YSYEKL. The CDR3 loop is CASSQGSGGSYEQYF. As DNA, the CDR3 is TGCGCCAGCAGCCAAGGTTCAGGGGGCTCCTACGAGCAGTACTTC.

A word on this clonotype: At one end the junction does not follow the germline gene, possibly because of a read error. The J gene is TRBJ1-1, the V gene TRBV19; 7 bases line up with TRBD1. Germline loops: CDR1 LNHDA, CDR2 SQIVND (reference sequence). The CDR3 has 15 amino acids. DNA for the CDR3: TGTGCCAGTAGTCCACAGGGGCGGATAAACACCGAAGCTTTCTTT. It yields the protein CASSPQGRINTEAFF.

The sample holds many counts of this clonotype. This chain joins TRBV6-1 and TRBJ2-7; 8 positions match TRBD1. Germline trimming cut 10 bases from V and 0 bases from J; bases unmatched to any gene: 11. CDR1 MNHNS and CDR2 SASEGT come from the germline V gene. This CDR3 spans 15 amino acids. CDR3: CAIYDRGTSSYEQYF. CDR3 bases: TGTGCCATCTACGACAGGGGTACTAGCTCCTACGAGCAGTACTTC.

The genes are TRBV28 and TRBJ2-3; no clear D gene. This CDR3 region has 15 residues. V was cut by 4 bases and J by 2 bases, with 13 bases left in between. Germline V gives CDR1 MDHEN, CDR2 SYDVKM. The CDR3 loop reads CASSSVKKNTDTQYF. The DNA for the CDR3 is TGTGCCAGCAGTTCGGTCAAGAAAAACACAGATACGCAGTATTTT.

This clonotype has at least ten counts. The CDR3 sequence: CSATTGTNQPQHF. Written as DNA, the CDR3 is TGCAGTGCTACTACAGGGACCAATCAGCCCCAGCATTTT. The chain employs TRBV20-1 and TRBJ1-5; TRBD1 is a possible D gene (6 bases). V lost 4 bases and J 3 bases, leaving 10 bases between the germline ends. CDR3 length equals 13 residues. Per germline, CDR1 DFQATT and CDR2 SNEGSKA (reference sequence).

This clonotype turned up a few times. The V gene is TRBV5-6, the J gene TRBJ2-7, with D maybe TRBD2 (5 bases). V was clipped by 5 bases and J by 6 bases, with 12 bases between them. Germline V gene lookup returns CDR1 SGHDT and CDR2 YYEEEE. CDR3 length: 12 amino acids. CDR3 region: CASSSDGSEQYF. The CDR3 DNA follows: TGTGCCAGCAGTTCTGATGGGAGCGAGCAGTACTTC.

The CDR3 is CASSLAGPGTYEQYF. For the CDR3, the DNA is TGTGCCAGCAGTTTAGCAGGGCCTGGGACCTACGAGCAGTACTTC. The V and J genes are TRBV27 and TRBJ2-7, with a tentative D call TRBD1 (5 bases). Trimming cost V 2 bases and J 2 bases, with 13 bases left between them. Per the germline V gene, CDR1 is MNHEY and CDR2 is SMNVEV (reference sequence). This CDR3 comprises 15 residues.

Ten or more counts support this clonotype. The rearrangement joins TRBV30 to TRBJ1-4; D might be TRBD1 (6 bases). The CDR3 runs 10 residues. Germline CDR1 reads GTSNPN; CDR2 reads SVGIG (reference sequence). The CDR3 nucleotides read TGTGCGGGGGGAGGGGGAAAACTGTTTTTT. It yields the protein CAGGGGKLFF.

There are a few counts of this clonotype. V and J are TRBV7-2 and TRBJ2-2; D possibly uses TRBD1 or TRBD2 (5 bases each). V lost 0 bases and J 3 bases, leaving 14 bases between the germline ends. CDR3 length equals 17 residues. Germline CDR1 reads SGHTA; CDR2 reads FQGNSA. The CDR3 reads CASSLAAKGRDTGELFF. The CDR3 DNA sequence: TGTGCCAGCAGCTTAGCGGCCAAGGGGCGGGACACCGGGGAGCTGTTTTTT.

V is TRBV19 and J is TRBJ1-1; D unclear. The germline gives CDR1 LNHDA, CDR2 SQIVND (reference sequence). The V end was cut by 7 bases, the J end by 6 bases, with 15 bases between. The CDR3 covers 13 residues. The DNA of the CDR3 is TGTGCCAGTACCATGCTGACCAAGCCTGAAGCTTTCTTT. It codes for CASTMLTKPEAFF.

V gene TRBV12-3 or TRBV12-4 combines with J gene TRBJ2-3, with 7 bases aligning to TRBD2. V shed 4 bases and J 8 bases; nucleotides not matched to a gene: 12. This CDR3 has 15 amino acids. The DNA for the CDR3 is TGTGCCAGCAGTTCCGCCAGCGGGACCTGGGGTACGCAGTATTTT. Encoded protein: CASSSASGTWGTQYF.

This clonotype appeared a few times. This chain uses TRBV19 with TRBJ1-5; D unresolved. The CDR3 has 16 residues. Looked up from germline, CDR1 is LNHDA and CDR2 is SQIVND (reference sequence). The V end was cut by 1 base, the J end by 2 bases, with 12 bases between. The CDR3 here is CASSIGPLPGNQPQHF. The DNA of the CDR3 is TGTGCCAGTAGTATAGGTCCCCTCCCCGGCAATCAGCCCCAGCATTTT.

This clonotype was counted only a few times. This chain joins TRBV20-1 and TRBJ2-7, with TRBD2 as a possible D gene (6 bases). The CDR3 runs 17 residues. Trimming removed 2 bases at V and 0 bases at J, with 20 bases between. Germline lookup yields CDR1 DFQATT and CDR2 SNEGSKA (reference sequence). The CDR3 DNA reads as TGCAGTGCTAGACCGAACCTGGGACTCCTAAGCTCCTACGAGCAGTACTTC. As protein: CSARPNLGLLSSYEQYF.

This clonotype was picked up many times. This chain uses TRBV11-2 with TRBJ2-2; TRBD1 might be the D (5 bases). V was trimmed by 1 base and J by 3 bases, leaving 9 bases between them. This CDR3 has 15 amino acids. Germline V gives CDR1 SGHAT, CDR2 FQNNGV. The CDR3 DNA reads TGTGCCAGCAGCTTAGGGACATTTTACACCGGGGAGCTGTTTTTT. It is translated as CASSLGTFYTGELFF.

In DNA, the CDR3 is TGTGCCAGCAGCTTACCGTTTAGCAATCAGCCCCAGCATTTT. As protein: CASSLPFSNQPQHF. This chain joins TRBV7-2 and TRBJ1-5; unclear D gene. CDR3 size: 14 residues. V gave up 2 bases and J gave up 0 bases, with 5 bases separating them. Germline V gene sequence: CDR1 SGHTA, CDR2 FQGNSA.

This clonotype has only a few counts. This chain links TRBV29-1 with TRBJ2-5; perhaps TRBD2 as D (5 bases). Per germline, CDR1 SQVTM and CDR2 ANQGSEA. The ends were cut back, 3 bases at V and 7 bases at J, with 12 bases in the middle. The CDR3 sequence is 12 residues long. The CDR3 is CSVDLGVMTQYF. The DNA for the CDR3 is TGCAGCGTTGATCTGGGAGTGATGACCCAGTACTTC.

V is TRBV20-1 and J is TRBJ2-6; TRBD2 agrees at 8 bases. The length of the CDR3 is 18 residues. V was pared by 6 bases and J by 0 bases, with 13 bases of the junction left unmatched. Germline lookup yields CDR1 DFQATT and CDR2 SNEGSKA (reference sequence). The CDR3 nucleotides read TGCAGTGCCTTACCCCCAGCGGGAGCTAACTCTGGGGCCAACGTCCTGACTTTC. It codes for CSALPPAGANSGANVLTF.

The chain joins TRBV9 to TRBJ2-5; TRBD2 matches 9 bases. Germline V gives CDR1 SGDLS, CDR2 YYNGEE. This CDR3 is 15 amino acids long. Losses at the gene ends were 3 bases for V and 4 bases for J; bases not matched to a gene: 7. The CDR3 spells CASSESASGIETQYF. The CDR3, as DNA: TGTGCCAGCAGCGAATCGGCTAGCGGGATAGAGACCCAGTACTTC.

This chain links TRBV18 with TRBJ2-1; 7 positions match TRBD2. Germline assignment: CDR1 KGHSH and CDR2 LQKENI. V shed 3 bases and J 5 bases; nucleotides not matched to a gene: 7. The CDR3 contains 15 residues. This CDR3 reads CASSPGLDRNNEQFF. The CDR3 nucleotides read TGTGCCAGCTCACCCGGACTAGACCGAAACAATGAGCAGTTCTTC.

This sequence joins TRBV29-1 and TRBJ2-2, with TRBD2 identical over 7 bases. CDR3 length: 12 amino acids. V lost 6 bases, J lost 4 bases, and 2 bases stayed unmatched. Germline CDR1 SQVTM, CDR2 ANQGSEA. The CDR3 DNA reads as TGCAGCGTGGGACTATCCACCGGGGAGCTGTTTTTT. It translates to CSVGLSTGELFF.